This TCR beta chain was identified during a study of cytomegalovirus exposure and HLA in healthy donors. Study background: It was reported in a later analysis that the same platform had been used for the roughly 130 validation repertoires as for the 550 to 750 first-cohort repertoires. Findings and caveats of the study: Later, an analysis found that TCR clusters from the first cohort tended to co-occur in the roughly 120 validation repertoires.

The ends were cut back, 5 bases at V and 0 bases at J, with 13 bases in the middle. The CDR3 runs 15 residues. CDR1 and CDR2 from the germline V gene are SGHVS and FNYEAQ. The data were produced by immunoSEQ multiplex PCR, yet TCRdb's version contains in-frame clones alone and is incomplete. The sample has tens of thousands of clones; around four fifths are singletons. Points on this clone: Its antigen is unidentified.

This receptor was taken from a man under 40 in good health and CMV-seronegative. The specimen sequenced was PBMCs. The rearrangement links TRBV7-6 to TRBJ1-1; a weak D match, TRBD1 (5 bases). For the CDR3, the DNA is TGTGCCAGCAGCCCATCGACAGTGCTGAACACTGAAGCTTTCTTT. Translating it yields CASSPSTVLNTEAFF.